The source of this T cell receptor beta chain is a study of blood T cell repertoires in COVID-19. Across the whole study: The cDNA or gDNA used as material had been derived from T cells, B-cell-depleted T cells, or PBMCs.

Clones were sequenced by immunoSEQ multiplex PCR, and TCRdb holds only the in-frame ones, with some missing. There are under 250,000 clones in the sample; about 89% occur only once, and about 5% lies in the top ten. The TCR originated in a woman in her thirties or forties with acute or convalescent COVID-19. Material: peripheral blood.

The CDR3 region is CASSEAGTGGTGYV. In DNA, the CDR3 is TGTGCCAGCAGCGAGGCCGGGACAGGCGGTACAGGGTACGTC. This chain links TRBV13 with TRBJ2-7, with TRBD1 identical over 8 bases. The junction had 15 bases not matched to a gene; V was cut back by 5 bases and J by 12 bases. Germline loops: CDR1 PRHDT, CDR2 FYEKMQ (reference sequence). The CDR3 extends over 14 amino acids.